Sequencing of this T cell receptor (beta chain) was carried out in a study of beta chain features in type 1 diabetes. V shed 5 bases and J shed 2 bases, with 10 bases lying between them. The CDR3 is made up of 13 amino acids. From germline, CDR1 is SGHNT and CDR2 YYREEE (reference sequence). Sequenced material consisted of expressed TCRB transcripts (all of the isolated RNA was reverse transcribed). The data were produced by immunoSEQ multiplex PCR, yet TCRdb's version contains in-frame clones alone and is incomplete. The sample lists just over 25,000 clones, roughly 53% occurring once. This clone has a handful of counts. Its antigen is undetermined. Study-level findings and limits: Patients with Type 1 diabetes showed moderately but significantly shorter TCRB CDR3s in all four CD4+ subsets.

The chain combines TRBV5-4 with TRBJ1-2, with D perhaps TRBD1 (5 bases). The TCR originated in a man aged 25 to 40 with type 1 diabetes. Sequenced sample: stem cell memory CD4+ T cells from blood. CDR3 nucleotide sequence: TGTGCCAGCAGACGCGGGGGGAACTATGGCTACACCTTC. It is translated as CASRRGGNYGYTF.